Below, 15 T cell receptor beta chains from the same sample are listed, as sequenced in a study of preoperative IRX-2 immunotherapy in early breast cancer. The sample's treatment: preoperative locoregional IRX-2 cytokine immunotherapy. Profiling relied on immunoSEQ multiplex PCR, and the TCRdb table lists in-frame clones only, not all of them. The data contain roughly 23,000 clones, around 87% of them singletons. Here the sequenced sample was tumor tissue, taken after IRX-2 immunotherapy. These receptors were collected from a human donor with breast cancer.

This clone was seen just once. J is TRBJ1-5 and V is TRBV4-2; a weak D match, TRBD1 (5 bases). V lost 1 base and J 3 bases, leaving 19 bases between the germline ends. Germline V CDR1 and CDR2: LGHNA, YNFKEQ. The CDR3 length is 18 residues. This CDR3 is CASSQVPQGIGLNQPQHF. In nucleotides, the CDR3 is TGTGCCAGCAGCCAAGTACCCCAGGGTATCGGGCTCAATCAGCCCCAGCATTTT.

The CDR3, as DNA: TGTGCCATCAGTGGGCGGTCCTACGAGCAGTACTTC. This translates into CAISGRSYEQYF. J is TRBJ2-7 and V is TRBV10-3; no clear D gene. Germline CDR1 ENHRY, CDR2 SYGVKD. The CDR3 covers 12 residues. The V and J ends lost 4 bases and 1 base respectively, with 5 bases between them.

The chain employs TRBV2 and TRBJ2-7, with D uncertain. Trimming pared 3 bases from V and 2 bases from J, leaving 5 bases between. This CDR3 region has 12 residues. Germline-derived CDR1 and CDR2 are SNHLY and FYNNEI. The CDR3 sequence is CASSESTYEQYF. Written as DNA, the CDR3 is TGTGCCAGCAGTGAGAGCACCTACGAGCAGTACTTC.

V and J are TRBV11-2 and TRBJ2-1; D assignment may be TRBD1 or TRBD2 (5 bases each). Germline lookup yields CDR1 SGHAT and CDR2 FQNNGV. The CDR3 runs 17 residues. V lost 6 bases and J 0 bases, leaving 18 bases between the germline ends. The chain's CDR3 is CASRTAAPKSSYNEQFF. The CDR3 nucleotides read TGTGCCAGCAGGACAGCGGCCCCCAAGAGCTCCTACAATGAGCAGTTCTTC.

The J gene is TRBJ2-2, the V gene TRBV7-8; 7 bases are a match to TRBD2. Germline CDR1 and CDR2: SGHVS and FQNEAQ. V shed 7 bases and J 1 base; nucleotides not matched to a gene: 3. The CDR3 runs to 14 residues. CDR3 amino acids: CASKSGGNTGELFF. CDR3 coding DNA: TGTGCCAGCAAATCGGGAGGGAACACCGGGGAGCTGTTTTTT.

The J gene is TRBJ2-2, the V gene TRBV10-3, with TRBD1 identical over 9 bases. CDR3 length: 14 residues. The V and J ends lost 6 bases and 5 bases, in that order; junction bases with no gene match: 4. Germline loops: CDR1 ENHRY, CDR2 SYGVKD. CDR3 bases: TGTGCCATCAGGGGACAGGGACGAACCGGGGAGCTGTTTTTT. It yields the protein CAIRGQGRTGELFF.

J is TRBJ1-4 and V is TRBV6-1, with D unresolved. CDR1 and CDR2 (germline): MNHNS, SASEGT. The CDR3 length is 14 residues. V was trimmed by 5 bases and J by 8 bases, leaving 15 bases between them. In DNA form, the CDR3 reads TGTGCCAGCAGTATTCTCCTGGCCCGGGAAAAACTGTTTTTT. Its protein is CASSILLAREKLFF.

This sequence joins TRBV19 and TRBJ1-1, with D perhaps matching TRBD1 (5 bases). V shed 4 bases and J shed 11 bases, with 20 bases lying between them. Germline V gives CDR1 LNHDA, CDR2 SQIVND (reference sequence). CDR3 length equals 14 residues. The CDR3 spells CASSTRQPPSGAFF. In DNA, the CDR3 is TGTGCCAGTAGTACCCGACAGCCCCCCTCTGGCGCTTTCTTT.

The chain links TRBV6-1 to TRBJ2-3; 9 bases line up with TRBD1. This CDR3 region has 15 residues. Germline loops: CDR1 MNHNS, CDR2 SASEGT. J was trimmed by 3 bases and V by 5 bases; bases with no gene match: 6. CDR3 loop: CASSPRDRVTDTQYF. CDR3 bases: TGTGCCAGCAGTCCCCGGGACAGGGTAACAGATACGCAGTATTTT.

The V gene is TRBV10-1, the J gene TRBJ2-5; D perhaps matches TRBD2 (6 bases). V lost 3 bases, J lost 5 bases, and 13 bases lay in between. Germline V gives CDR1 WNHNN, CDR2 SYGVQD (reference sequence). The CDR3 has 14 residues. The CDR3 reads CASSDAGRGETQYF. The CDR3 nucleotides read TGCGCCAGCAGTGACGCGGGGCGCGGGGAGACCCAGTACTTC.

The chain has TRBV29-1 and TRBJ2-2; 8 bases are a match to TRBD1. The CDR3 is 12 amino acids. CDR1 SQVTM and CDR2 ANQGSEA come from the germline V gene. Germline trimming cut 6 bases from V and 7 bases from J; bases unmatched to any gene: 4. The CDR3 DNA reads TGCAGCGTCCAGGGGGCGGGCGGGGAGCTGTTTTTT. This sequence encodes CSVQGAGGELFF.

The chain combines TRBV7-8 with TRBJ1-1; possible D gene TRBD1, 5 bases. V lost 5 bases to trimming and J lost 5 bases, with 15 bases between them. CDR1 and CDR2 from the germline V gene are SGHVS and FQNEAQ. CDR3 size: 14 residues. CDR3 region: CASSRSREGTEAFF. The CDR3 DNA follows: TGTGCCAGCAGCCGATCCAGGGAGGGGACTGAAGCTTTCTTT.

This clone has just a few counts. The chain has TRBV28 and TRBJ1-6, with a tentative D call TRBD1 (6 bases). V gave up 5 bases and J gave up 8 bases, with 19 bases separating them. Germline lookup yields CDR1 MDHEN and CDR2 SYDVKM. The CDR3 sequence is 16 residues long. The CDR3 spells CASSPLTGGFDSPLHF. Here the CDR3 DNA reads TGTGCCAGCAGTCCATTGACCGGGGGCTTTGATTCACCCCTCCACTTT.

In DNA, the CDR3 is TGTGCCAGCAGCGCCTGGGGGACAGGTACCTACGAGCAGTACTTC. This translates into CASSAWGTGTYEQYF. The chain couples TRBV9 to TRBJ2-7, with TRBD1 matching over 8 bases. After removal of 3 bases from V and 2 bases from J, the junction contained 7 bases not matched to a gene. CDR1 and CDR2 (germline): SGDLS, YYNGEE. This CDR3 is 15 amino acids long.

The V and J genes are TRBV4-1 and TRBJ1-2; 7 bases fit TRBD1. V lost 2 bases, J lost 5 bases, and 8 bases stayed unmatched. Germline V gene sequence: CDR1 MGHRA, CDR2 YSYEKL. This CDR3 region has 15 residues. The CDR3 sequence is CASSQPTGVAYGYTF. Here the CDR3 DNA reads TGCGCCAGCAGCCAACCCACAGGGGTGGCTTATGGCTACACCTTC.